These 24 T cell receptor beta chains were sequenced from one sample in a study of human T cells and chemical hapten exposure. The time point denotes: patch test 3, about 24 weeks after DPC sensitization. Treatment meaning: therapeutic diphenylcyclopropenone sensitization with weekly scalp DPC. The study extracted total RNA from unfractionated whole blood. TCRdb called the RACE reads again in MiXCR, with one record for every CDR3 protein. The sample contains around 40,000 distinct CDR3 sequences, roughly 13% of which appear only once. This material consisted of whole blood, taken in connection with sensitization to the hapten diphenylcyclopropenone (DPC). These receptors originate from a woman in her thirties or forties with alopecia areata. Some clones in this sample may be carry-over from other donors' samples.

In its sample, this clonotype was seen a few times. V usage is TRBV7-2 and J usage is TRBJ2-5, with D possibly TRBD1 on 6 matching bases. In germline, CDR1 is SGHTA, CDR2 FQGNSA. The CDR3 is 15 residues long. The ends were cut back, 6 bases at V and 7 bases at J, with 21 bases in the middle. Written as DNA, the CDR3 is TGTGCCAGCAGTCAGGGGAGAGTCCTCAGCGGGACCCAGTACTTC. This gives the protein CASSQGRVLSGTQYF.

The genes are TRBV3-1 and TRBJ1-1, with 7 bases aligning to TRBD1. The V gene's germline CDR1 is LGHDT and CDR2 YNNKEL (reference sequence). V trimming: 6 bases; J trimming: 0 bases; junction bases outside the gene matches: 4. CDR3 length equals 14 residues. CDR3 DNA sequence: TGTGCCAGCAGAGGGACAGCCATGAACACTGAAGCTTTCTTT. It translates to CASRGTAMNTEAFF.

The V call is TRBV7-8, the J call TRBJ2-7; perhaps TRBD1 as D (6 bases). The V end was cut by 3 bases, the J end by 5 bases, with 11 bases between. Germline CDR1 SGHVS, CDR2 FQNEAQ. This CDR3 spans 13 amino acids. DNA for the CDR3: TGTGCCAGCAGCTTGTCACAGGGTGACGAGCAGTACTTC. Amino acids: CASSLSQGDEQYF. Filled out from reference TRBV7-8 and TRBJ2-7, the complete variable domain reads GAGVSQSPRYKVAKRGQDVALRCDPISGHVSLFWYQQALGQGPEFLTYFQNEAQLDKSGLPSDRFFAERPEGSVSTLKIQRTQQEDSAVYLCASSLSQGDEQYFGPGTRLTVT.

The V call is TRBV28, the J call TRBJ2-1; no definite D call. CDR1 is MDHEN, CDR2 SYDVKM, per germline. The V gene lost 3 bases and the J gene lost 9 bases, with 9 bases spanning the gap. The CDR3 is made up of 12 amino acids. As DNA, the CDR3 is TGTGCCAGCAGTTTTGATGGAGTTGAGCAGTTCTTC. It codes for CASSFDGVEQFF.

This clonotype was counted a few times. The chain uses TRBV28 and TRBJ2-7; D not resolved. Trimming left V 2 bases short and J 2 bases short, with 10 bases between. The CDR3 extends over 14 amino acids. Germline assignment: CDR1 MDHEN and CDR2 SYDVKM. CDR3 sequence reads: CASSLDGLAYEQYF. The CDR3 region has the DNA TGTGCCAGCAGTTTAGACGGGTTAGCCTACGAGCAGTACTTC.

This clonotype was detected many times. The V and J genes are TRBV27 and TRBJ1-1; D is possibly TRBD1 (6 bases). V was pared by 6 bases and J by 1 base, with 12 bases between. The CDR3 totals 14 residues. Germline V gives CDR1 MNHEY, CDR2 SMNVEV (reference sequence). CDR3 in amino acids: CASRPDSQNTEAFF. For the CDR3, the DNA is TGTGCCAGCAGACCGGACAGCCAGAACACTGAAGCTTTCTTT.

This clonotype was counted a few times. CDR3 protein: CASSRGQQPYEQYF. In DNA, the CDR3 is TGCGCCAGCAGCCGGGGACAGCAGCCCTACGAGCAGTACTTC. The V call is TRBV4-1, the J call TRBJ2-7; 7 bases align to TRBD1. The length of the CDR3 is 14 residues. Germline assignment: CDR1 MGHRA and CDR2 YSYEKL. J gave up 2 bases and V 4 bases, and 5 bases lay outside the gene matches.

The chain uses TRBV9 and TRBJ2-5, with 12 bases that match TRBD2. The CDR3 covers 17 residues. Germline V gene sequence: CDR1 SGDLS, CDR2 YYNGEE. The J segment lost 2 bases and the V segment lost 0 bases, leaving 5 bases of the junction unmatched. CDR3 sequence reads: CASSVGGLAGLQETQYF. In DNA, the CDR3 is TGTGCCAGCAGCGTAGGAGGACTAGCGGGGTTACAAGAGACCCAGTACTTC.

This clonotype was counted ten times or more. The chain is built from TRBV29-1 and TRBJ2-5; TRBD1 might be the D (8 bases). Trimming stripped 6 bases from V and 5 bases from J, with 13 bases between. The germline CDR1 and CDR2 sequences are SQVTM and ANQGSEA. This CDR3 is built from 12 residues. The CDR3 here is CSVAGQAETQYF. CDR3 DNA sequence: TGCAGCGTAGCGGGACAGGCCGAGACCCAGTACTTC.

Only a few counts were recorded for this clonotype. This rearrangement joins TRBV29-1 to TRBJ2-1, with 9 nucleotides matching TRBD1. Germline V gene data show CDR1 as SQVTM and CDR2 as ANQGSEA. This CDR3 has 10 residues. J lost 15 bases, V lost 6 bases, and 6 bases had no gene match. The CDR3 region is CSVRDRVLFF. The CDR3 DNA follows: TGCAGCGTAAGGGACAGGGTGTTGTTCTTC.

This clonotype was seen at least ten times. The V call is TRBV6-1, the J call TRBJ1-2, with D perhaps TRBD1 (5 bases). The ends were cut back, 3 bases at V and 6 bases at J, with 17 bases in the middle. This CDR3 region has 15 residues. The germline gives CDR1 MNHNS, CDR2 SASEGT. For the CDR3, the DNA is TGTGCCAGCAGTGAGGCCGGGAAGGGGATGGATGGCTACACCTTC. Its protein product is CASSEAGKGMDGYTF.

This chain connects TRBV21-1 to TRBJ2-7; the table gives TRBD2 as D, unverified against the DNA. TRBV21-1 is an annotated pseudogene. The CDR3 covers 17 residues. CDR3 sequence: CASRPVLRGGPTYEQYF. The CDR3 DNA sequence: TGTGCCAGCAGACCCGTCCTGCGCGGGGGGCCCACCTACGAGCAGTACTTC.

This clonotype occurred a few times. The chain employs TRBV6-2 or TRBV6-3 and TRBJ1-5, with D hard to call. Germline CDR1 is MNHEY and CDR2 is SVGEGT. The CDR3 runs to 17 residues. Between the trimmed V and J ends, which lost 6 bases and 4 bases, there was a span of 22 bases. The CDR3 here is CASRGGTGRPKNQPQHF. The CDR3 region has the DNA TGTGCCAGCAGGGGAGGTACGGGTAGACCGAAAAATCAGCCCCAGCATTTT.

In its sample, this clonotype was seen a few times. CDR3 DNA sequence: TGTGCCAGCGAACCCGGGACAAAGCCCTACGAGCAGTACTTC. This codes for CASEPGTKPYEQYF. This sequence joins TRBV28 and TRBJ2-7; tentative D call: TRBD1 (6 bases). Germline lookup yields CDR1 MDHEN and CDR2 SYDVKM. The V gene lost 8 bases and the J gene lost 2 bases, with 16 bases spanning the gap. This CDR3 contains 14 residues. Full variable domain (outside the CDR3, taken from reference TRBV28 and TRBJ2-7): DVKVTQSSRYLVKRTGEKVFLECVQDMDHENMFWYRQDPGLGLRLIYFSYDVKMKEKGDIPEGYSVSREKKERFSLILESASTNQTSMYLCASEPGTKPYEQYFGPGTRLTVT.

This clonotype was seen a single time. The chain combines TRBV11-3 with TRBJ1-2; D may be TRBD1 (6 bases). This CDR3 region has 17 residues. With 1 base removed from V and 4 bases from J, the gap between germline ends came to 19 bases. The germline V gene encodes CDR1 SGHNT and CDR2 YENEEA. CDR3 sequence (DNA): TGTGCCAGCAGCTTAGGCACAGGGAGTTCCCTCCTCTATGGCTACACCTTC. Translation: CASSLGTGSSLLYGYTF.

The chain has TRBV7-9 and TRBJ1-1; no definite D call. Trimming removed 1 base at V and 7 bases at J, with 10 bases between. The CDR3 is 13 amino acids. Looked up from germline, CDR1 is SEHNR and CDR2 is FQNEAQ (reference sequence). The CDR3 region is CASSLVAGDEAFF. Written as DNA, the CDR3 is TGTGCCAGCAGCTTAGTGGCTGGGGATGAAGCTTTCTTT.

As regards this clonotype: Given a much more abundant clone one base away, this may be a read error. V is TRBV7-6 and J is TRBJ1-1; no reliable D call. The V gene's germline CDR1 is SGHVS and CDR2 FNYEAQ. This CDR3 has 12 residues. In DNA, the CDR3 is TGTACCAGCAGCTCAATTGTCGGAGTGGCTTTCTTT. Its translation is CTSSSIVGVAFF.

With regard to this clonotype: One base away lies a much larger clone, so this may be a sequencing read error. This chain joins TRBV7-6 and TRBJ2-3; D uncertain. Germline V CDR1 and CDR2: SGHVS, FNYEAQ. The CDR3 spans 13 residues. CDR3 coding DNA: TGTGCCAGCAGCTTAGCATCCGGAGATACGCGGTATTTT. Translated: CASSLASGDTRYF.

This clonotype was picked up many times. The chain carries TRBV11-2 and TRBJ1-1; TRBD1 might be the D (5 bases). The CDR3 contains 15 residues. Germline V gene sequence: CDR1 SGHAT, CDR2 FQNNGV. V lost 1 base and J 10 bases, leaving 19 bases between the germline ends. CDR3 DNA: TGTGCCAGCAGCTTAGTCCCACCTCACCTTAGGGGAGCTTTCTTT. It translates to CASSLVPPHLRGAFF.

The rearrangement links TRBV7-3 to TRBJ2-1; 10 positions agree with TRBD2. The CDR3 has 16 amino acids. CDR1 and CDR2 from the germline V gene are SGHTA and FQGTGA. The trim removed 1 base at V and 4 bases at J, leaving 4 bases unmatched. CDR3: CASSLMGTSEYNEQFF. The CDR3 DNA reads TGTGCCAGCAGCTTAATGGGGACTAGCGAATACAATGAGCAGTTCTTC.

This clonotype occurred a few times. The J gene is TRBJ2-1, the V gene TRBV4-1; no reliable D call. V lost 4 bases, J lost 7 bases, and 14 bases lay in between. Germline V lookup: CDR1 MGHRA, CDR2 YSYEKL. CDR3 length: 14 amino acids. CDR3 in DNA: TGCGCCAGCAGCCTCACTGGGCAGCTTAATGAGCAGTTCTTC. Translating gives CASSLTGQLNEQFF.

There are a few counts of this clonotype. The rearrangement uses TRBV12-3 or TRBV12-4 and TRBJ1-2, with 7 bases fitting TRBD1. The CDR3 totals 15 residues. J gave up 1 base and V 6 bases, and 8 bases lay outside the gene matches. Here the CDR3 reads CASSPRTGFNYGYTF. The CDR3 DNA sequence: TGTGCCAGCAGCCCCCGGACAGGATTTAACTATGGCTACACCTTC.

The genes are TRBV4-2 and TRBJ2-6; D unclear. The V end was cut by 0 bases, the J end by 0 bases, with 15 bases between. Germline V gene lookup returns CDR1 LGHNA and CDR2 YNFKEQ. This CDR3 region has 19 residues. CDR3 DNA sequence: TGTGCCAGCAGCCAAGACATGGGTAGACTGCTCTCTGGGGCCAACGTCCTGACTTTC. Residues: CASSQDMGRLLSGANVLTF.

This clonotype was counted many times. The chain joins TRBV12-3 or TRBV12-4 to TRBJ2-7; 11 positions match TRBD2. After removal of 3 bases from V and 4 bases from J, the junction contained 2 bases not matched to a gene. The CDR3 is made up of 14 amino acids. DNA of the CDR3: TGTGCCAGCAGTTTTAGCGGGAGGGGTTACGAGCAGTACTTC. As protein: CASSFSGRGYEQYF.